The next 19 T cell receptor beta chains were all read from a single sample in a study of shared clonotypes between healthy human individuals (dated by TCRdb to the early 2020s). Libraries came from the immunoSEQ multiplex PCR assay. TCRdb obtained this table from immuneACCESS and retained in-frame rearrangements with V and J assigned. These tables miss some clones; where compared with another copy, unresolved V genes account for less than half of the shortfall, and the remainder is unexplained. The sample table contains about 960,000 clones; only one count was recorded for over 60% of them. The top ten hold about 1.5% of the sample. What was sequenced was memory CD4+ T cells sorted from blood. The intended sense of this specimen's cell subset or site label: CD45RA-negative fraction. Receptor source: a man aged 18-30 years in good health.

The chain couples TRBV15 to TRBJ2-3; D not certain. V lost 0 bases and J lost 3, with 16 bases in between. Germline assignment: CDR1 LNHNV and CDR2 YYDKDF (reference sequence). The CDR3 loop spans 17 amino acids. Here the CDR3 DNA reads TGTGCCACCAGCAGAGATGCGTCTCAGCCCCCTACAGATACGCAGTATTTT. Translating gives CATSRDASQPPTDTQYF.

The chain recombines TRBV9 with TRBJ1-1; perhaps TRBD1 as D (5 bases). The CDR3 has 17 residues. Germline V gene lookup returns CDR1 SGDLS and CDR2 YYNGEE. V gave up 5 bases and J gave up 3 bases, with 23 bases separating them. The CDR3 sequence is CASSENPGTAADTEAFF. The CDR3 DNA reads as TGTGCCAGCAGTGAAAACCCCGGGACGGCGGCGGACACTGAAGCTTTCTTT.

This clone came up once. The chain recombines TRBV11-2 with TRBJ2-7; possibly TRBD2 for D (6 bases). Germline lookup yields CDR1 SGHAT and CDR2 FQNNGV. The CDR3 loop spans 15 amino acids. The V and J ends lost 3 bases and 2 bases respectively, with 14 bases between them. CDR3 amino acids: CASSFTAGDTYEQYF. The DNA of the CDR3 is TGTGCCAGCAGCTTCACAGCGGGTGATACCTACGAGCAGTACTTC.

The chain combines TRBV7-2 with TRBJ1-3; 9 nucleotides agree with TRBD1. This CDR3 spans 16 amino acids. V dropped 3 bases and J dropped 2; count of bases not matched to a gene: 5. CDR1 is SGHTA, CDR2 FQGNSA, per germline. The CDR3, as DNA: TGTGCCAGCAGCTTTCGGGACAGGGCACCTGGAAACACCATATATTTT. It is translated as CASSFRDRAPGNTIYF.

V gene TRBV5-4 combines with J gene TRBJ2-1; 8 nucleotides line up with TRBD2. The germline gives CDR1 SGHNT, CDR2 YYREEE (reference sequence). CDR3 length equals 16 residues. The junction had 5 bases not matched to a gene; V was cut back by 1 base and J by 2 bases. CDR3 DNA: TGTGCCAGCAGCTTGTGGACTAGCAGCGCCTACAATGAGCAGTTCTTC. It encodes CASSLWTSSAYNEQFF. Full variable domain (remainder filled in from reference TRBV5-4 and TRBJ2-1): ETGVTQSPTHLIKTRGQQVTLRCSSQSGHNTVSWYQQALGQGPQFIFQYYREEENGRGNFPPRFSGLQFPNYSSELNVNALELDDSALYLCASSLWTSSAYNEQFFGPGTRLTVL.

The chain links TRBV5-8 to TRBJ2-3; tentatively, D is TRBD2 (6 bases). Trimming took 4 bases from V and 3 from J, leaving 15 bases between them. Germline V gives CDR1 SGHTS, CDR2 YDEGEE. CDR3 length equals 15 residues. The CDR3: CASSDRVGTTDTQYF. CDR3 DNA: TGTGCCAGCAGCGACAGAGTGGGGACTACAGATACGCAGTATTTT.

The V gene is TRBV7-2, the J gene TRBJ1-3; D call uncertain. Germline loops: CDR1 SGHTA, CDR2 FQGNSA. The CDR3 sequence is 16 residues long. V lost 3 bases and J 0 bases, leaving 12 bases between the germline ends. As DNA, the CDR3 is TGTGCCAGCAGCTTGGGCAGACCAAACTCTGGAAACACCATATATTTT. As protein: CASSLGRPNSGNTIYF.

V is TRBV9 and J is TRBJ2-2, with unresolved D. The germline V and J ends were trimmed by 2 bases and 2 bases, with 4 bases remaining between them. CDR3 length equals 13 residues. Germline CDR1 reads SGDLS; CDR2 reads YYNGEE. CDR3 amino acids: CASSVRNTGELFF. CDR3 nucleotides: TGTGCCAGCAGCGTGCGAAACACCGGGGAGCTGTTTTTT.

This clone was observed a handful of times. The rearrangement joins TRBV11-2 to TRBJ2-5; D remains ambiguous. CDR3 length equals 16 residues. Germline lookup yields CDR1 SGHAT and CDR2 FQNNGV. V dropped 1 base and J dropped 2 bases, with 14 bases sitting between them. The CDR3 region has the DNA TGTGCCAGCAGCTTAGGTTCTCACTCACGACAAGAGACCCAGTACTTC. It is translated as CASSLGSHSRQETQYF. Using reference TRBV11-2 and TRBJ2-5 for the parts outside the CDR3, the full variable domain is EAGVAQSPRYKIIEKRQSVAFWCNPISGHATLYWYQQILGQGPKLLIQFQNNGVVDDSQLPKDRFSAERLKGVDSTLKIQPAKLEDSAVYLCASSLGSHSRQETQYFGPGTRLLVL.

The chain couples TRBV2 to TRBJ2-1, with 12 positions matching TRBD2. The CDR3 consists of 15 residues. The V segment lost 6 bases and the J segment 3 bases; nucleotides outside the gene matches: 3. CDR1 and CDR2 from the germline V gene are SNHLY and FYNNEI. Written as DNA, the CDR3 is TGTGCCAGCAGCACTAGCGGGGGGCTCTACAATGAGCAGTTCTTC. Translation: CASSTSGGLYNEQFF. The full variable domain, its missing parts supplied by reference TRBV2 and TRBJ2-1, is EPEVTQTPSHQVTQMGQEVILRCVPISNHLYFYWYRQILGQKVEFLVSFYNNEISEKSEIFDDQFSVERPDGSNFTLKIRSTKLEDSAMYFCASSTSGGLYNEQFFGPGTRLTVL.

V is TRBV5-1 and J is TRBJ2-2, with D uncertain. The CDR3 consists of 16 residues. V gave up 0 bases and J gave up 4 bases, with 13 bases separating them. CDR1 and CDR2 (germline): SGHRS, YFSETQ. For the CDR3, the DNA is TGCGCCAGCAGCTTGGGAAACGAAGCTCCCACCGGGGAGCTGTTTTTT. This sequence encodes CASSLGNEAPTGELFF.

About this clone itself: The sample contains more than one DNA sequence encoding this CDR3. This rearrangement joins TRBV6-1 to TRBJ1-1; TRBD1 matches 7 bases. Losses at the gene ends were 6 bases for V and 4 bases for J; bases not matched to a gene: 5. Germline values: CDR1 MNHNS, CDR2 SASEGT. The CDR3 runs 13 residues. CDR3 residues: CASSPQGSTEAFF. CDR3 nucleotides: TGTGCCAGCAGCCCACAGGGGAGCACTGAAGCTTTCTTT.

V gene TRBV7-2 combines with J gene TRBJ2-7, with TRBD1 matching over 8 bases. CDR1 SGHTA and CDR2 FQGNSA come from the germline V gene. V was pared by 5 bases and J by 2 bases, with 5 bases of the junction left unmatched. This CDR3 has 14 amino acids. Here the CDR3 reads CASSLKTGAYEQYF. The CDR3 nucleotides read TGTGCCAGCAGCCTAAAGACAGGGGCCTACGAGCAGTACTTC.

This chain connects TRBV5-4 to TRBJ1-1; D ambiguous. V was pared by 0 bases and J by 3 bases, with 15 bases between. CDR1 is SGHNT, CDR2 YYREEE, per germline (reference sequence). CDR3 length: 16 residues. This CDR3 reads CASSLAAATTYTEAFF. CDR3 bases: TGTGCCAGCAGCTTGGCCGCAGCGACTACCTACACTGAAGCTTTCTTT.

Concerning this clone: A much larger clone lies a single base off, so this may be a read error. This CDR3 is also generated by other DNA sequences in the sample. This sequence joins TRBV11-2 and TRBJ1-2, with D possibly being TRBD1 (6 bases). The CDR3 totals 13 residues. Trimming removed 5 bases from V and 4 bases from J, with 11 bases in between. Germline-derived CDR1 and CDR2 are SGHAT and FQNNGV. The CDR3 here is CASSPDRGYGYTF. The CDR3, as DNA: TGTGCCAGCAGCCCGGACAGAGGCTATGGCTACACCTTC. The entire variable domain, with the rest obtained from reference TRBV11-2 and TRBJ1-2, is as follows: EAGVAQSPRYKIIEKRQSVAFWCNPISGHATLYWYQQILGQGPKLLIQFQNNGVVDDSQLPKDRFSAERLKGVDSTLKIQPAKLEDSAVYLCASSPDRGYGYTFGSGTRLTVV.

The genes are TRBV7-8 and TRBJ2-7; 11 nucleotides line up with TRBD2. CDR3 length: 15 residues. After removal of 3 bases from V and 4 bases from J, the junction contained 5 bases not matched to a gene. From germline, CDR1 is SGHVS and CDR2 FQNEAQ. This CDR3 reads CASSLGLAELYEQYF. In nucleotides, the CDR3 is TGTGCCAGCAGCTTGGGACTAGCGGAGCTTTACGAGCAGTACTTC.

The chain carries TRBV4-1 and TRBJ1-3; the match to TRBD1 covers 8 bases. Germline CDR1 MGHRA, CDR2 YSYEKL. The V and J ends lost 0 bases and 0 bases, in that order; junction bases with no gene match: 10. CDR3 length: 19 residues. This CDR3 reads CASSQDPGQGDGSGNTIYF. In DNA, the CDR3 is TGCGCCAGCAGCCAAGATCCCGGACAGGGCGATGGCTCTGGAAACACCATATATTTT.

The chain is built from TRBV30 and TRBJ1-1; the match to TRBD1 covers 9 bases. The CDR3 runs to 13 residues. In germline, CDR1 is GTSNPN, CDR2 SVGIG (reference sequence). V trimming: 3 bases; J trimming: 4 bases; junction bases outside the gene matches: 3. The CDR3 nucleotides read TGTGCCTGGAGCGGGACAGGGACCACTGAAGCTTTCTTT. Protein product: CAWSGTGTTEAFF.

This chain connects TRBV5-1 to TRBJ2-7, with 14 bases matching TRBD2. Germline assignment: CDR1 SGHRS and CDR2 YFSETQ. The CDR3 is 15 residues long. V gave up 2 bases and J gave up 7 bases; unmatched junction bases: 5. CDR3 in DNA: TGCGCCAGCAGCTTAGACGGGACTAGCGGGGGAGAGCAGTACTTC. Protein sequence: CASSLDGTSGGEQYF.